This section outlines one T cell receptor (beta chain) sequence together with its context. These data belong to a study of CXCR3-negative and CXCR3-positive naive CD8 T cells. Overall study context: Each library gave roughly 1.4 +/- 0.3 million of roughly 130 million TRB reads.

5' RACE that incorporated UMI labels was used to prepare the TRB cDNA libraries. TCRdb re-analyzed the 5' RACE reads; it lists each CDR3 protein once, without DNA. The specimen's table records about 62,000 distinct CDR3 sequences. Per germline, CDR1 SGHVS and CDR2 FNYEAQ. The CDR3 contains 14 residues. The receptor was isolated from a human donor in good health. Some clones in this sample may be carry-over from other donors' samples. Sequenced: naive CXCR3- CD8+ T cells from blood. Documented subset: CD45RO-CCR7+CD27+CD95- naive CD8+ T cells lacking CXCR3 (TNR3-). The chain links TRBV7-6 to TRBJ2-7; TCRdb's D gene call, TRBD1, goes unchecked for lack of DNA. CDR3 amino acids: CASSWDRGGYEQYF.